The rows below give T cell receptor beta chains drawn from one sample of a study of OX40 agonist ivuxolimab in advanced cancers. The data were produced by immunoSEQ multiplex PCR, yet TCRdb's version contains in-frame clones alone and is incomplete. This sample has around 38,000 clones, with 80% to 85% found just once. The specimen comprised CD4+ or CD8+ T cells sorted from blood, sampled in a trial of the OX40 agonist ivuxolimab. The receptor set was obtained from an adult with an advanced solid tumor such as melanoma, head and neck, liver or kidney cancer. Both conserved end residues are part of each CDR3. Only part of the rows carry a size: once, few, many, or a class if the clone is expanded.

V	size	J	CDR3
TRBV2	-	TRBJ1-2	CASSRGGFYGYTF
TRBV5-5	once	TRBJ2-5	CASSPKQETQYF
TRBV7-3	-	TRBJ2-3	CASSLDRASDTQYF
TRBV7-2	-	TRBJ2-4	CASSFNGMGQNIQYF
TRBV5-1	-	-	CASSPLAGAFYEQYF
TRBV2	-	TRBJ1-2	CASRLVAGEGYGYTF
TRBV14	once	TRBJ1-2	CASSQDAGHGYTF
TRBV15	-	TRBJ2-5	CATSRAGKQETQYF
TRBV6-1	-	TRBJ2-5	CASNKLAGYQETQYF
TRBV2	-	TRBJ2-7	CASNPGRSSYEQYF
TRBV7-9	-	TRBJ1-6	CASSLGTSTDSPLHF
TRBV29-1	-	TRBJ1-5	CSVSRGKGQPQHF
TRBV7-9	-	TRBJ2-5	CASSFGGQETQYF
TRBV7-2	-	TRBJ1-1	CASTPLGANTEAFF
TRBV28	-	TRBJ1-1	CASSLIQDRVNTEAFF
TRBV30	-	TRBJ2-7	CAWSGLGGFPLEQYF
TRBV28	-	TRBJ1-5	CASSLVSALKAPIQPQHF
TRBV5-1	few	TRBJ1-3	CASSLAGGFYGNTIYF
TRBV27	few	TRBJ2-7	CASMSGGREQYF
TRBV28	-	TRBJ1-3	CASSGTGRGNTIYF
TRBV7-2	-	TRBJ1-2	CASSPTTGFGYTF
TRBV30	-	-	CAWSPVTYEQYF
TRBV6-4	-	TRBJ1-5	CASSDSSGASENQPQHF
TRBV19	-	TRBJ2-2	CASSILAGATGELFF
TRBV28	-	TRBJ1-1	CASSMTGRRGYTEAFF
TRBV5-5	-	TRBJ1-5	CASSPGTISNQPQHF
TRBV19	-	TRBJ2-5	CASSTRSGTKEQYF
TRBV19	few	TRBJ1-5	CASSPDRGRANQPQHF
TRBV2	-	TRBJ2-3	CASSLQGGTQYF
TRBV27	once	TRBJ2-7	CASSLAGPASYEQYF
TRBV15	-	TRBJ1-5	CATSREWAGQANQPQHF
TRBV25-1	-	TRBJ1-1	CASSVFGDSNSEAFF
TRBV28	-	TRBJ1-4	CASSAGGQDEKLFF
TRBV28	-	TRBJ1-1	CASSFAVTEAFF
TRBV6-1	once	TRBJ2-7	CASESGGYEQYF
TRBV6-6	-	-	CASQDSYEQYF
TRBV5-5	-	TRBJ2-2	CASSLRGPGELFF
TRBV6-6	-	TRBJ2-4	CASSPEGGEGNIQYF
TRBV25-1	-	TRBJ2-5	CASSDGQGEREQYF
TRBV28	-	TRBJ1-4	CASSGGMGSTNEKLFF
TRBV15	once	TRBJ2-3	CATSARDPTDTQYF
TRBV19	-	TRBJ2-1	CASSRQRDSHNEQFF
TRBV19	-	TRBJ2-5	CAQSGGANFQETQYF
TRBV7-9	-	TRBJ1-6	CASSLGNSPLHF
TRBV19	few	TRBJ2-3	CASSISDSTDTQYF
TRBV18	-	TRBJ2-1	CASSPPGLAGGSYNEQFF
TRBV6-5	-	-	CASRHGRGNEQYF
TRBV19	-	TRBJ1-4	CASSTGQDGEKLFF
TRBV7-2	few	TRBJ2-7	CASSSQRNYEQYF
TRBV18	few	TRBJ1-6	CASSPADTGANNSPLHF
TRBV5-1	-	TRBJ1-2	CASSLGRGVGYGYTF